Below, 9 T cell receptor beta chains from the same sample are listed, as sequenced in a study of radiation and T cells in renal cell carcinoma. Libraries were prepared by immunoSEQ multiplex PCR; TCRdb keeps only in-frame clonotypes and omits some of them. The sample lists 150,000 or so clones; 88% were seen once. The time point denotes: baseline pretreatment blood. Sample treatment: 15 Gy SBRT to primary tumor, nephrectomy 4 weeks later. The starting material was blood, obtained from a patient whose treatment included radiotherapy and nephrectomy. These receptors were collected from a woman between 65 and 79 years old with renal cell carcinoma.

The chain employs TRBV7-2 and TRBJ2-3; 9 positions agree with TRBD2. The CDR3 runs 15 residues. CDR1 is SGHTA, CDR2 FQGNSA, per germline. The V and J ends lost 3 bases and 5 bases, in that order; junction bases with no gene match: 6. For the CDR3, the DNA is TGTGCCAGCAGCTTGGAAGGCGGGAGGGGAGATACGCAGTATTTT. It specifies CASSLEGGRGDTQYF.

The chain uses TRBV7-8 and TRBJ2-5, with 8 bases aligning to TRBD1. Trimming at V came to 4 bases and at J to 6 bases, leaving 4 bases not matched to a gene. CDR3 size: 13 residues. The germline gives CDR1 SGHVS, CDR2 FQNEAQ. The CDR3 sequence is CASSWTGIQTQYF. In nucleotides, the CDR3 is TGTGCCAGCAGCTGGACAGGGATACAGACCCAGTACTTC.

The chain is built from TRBV28 and TRBJ2-7, with D perhaps matching TRBD2 (5 bases). The CDR3 contains 15 residues. The V end lost 4 bases, the J end lost 1 base, and 14 bases lay between the germline ends. In germline, CDR1 is MDHEN, CDR2 SYDVKM. The CDR3 here is CASSSGLSPSYEQYF. CDR3 nucleotide sequence: TGTGCCAGCAGTTCTGGACTGAGCCCTTCCTACGAGCAGTACTTC.

This clone appeared a single time. This chain joins TRBV6-1 and TRBJ1-3; D perhaps matches TRBD1 (6 bases). The V end was cut by 4 bases, the J end by 1 base, with 11 bases between. The germline V gene encodes CDR1 MNHNS and CDR2 SASEGT. This CDR3 spans 15 amino acids. CDR3 sequence: CASSVDGTSGNTIYF. The CDR3 DNA reads TGTGCCAGCAGTGTTGACGGGACATCTGGAAACACCATATATTTT.

V and J are TRBV28 and TRBJ2-7; D not resolved. CDR1 and CDR2 (germline): MDHEN, SYDVKM. The CDR3 covers 12 residues. Trimming left V 5 bases short and J 2 bases short, with 7 bases between. The CDR3 DNA reads as TGTGCCAGCAGTGACACCACCTACGAGCAGTACTTC. It encodes CASSDTTYEQYF.

In its sample, this clone was seen once. The gene calls are TRBV5-6 and TRBJ1-4; the D gene is possibly TRBD1 (5 bases). The V end was cut by 1 base, the J end by 8 bases, with 9 bases between. CDR3 length equals 13 residues. The germline gives CDR1 SGHDT, CDR2 YYEEEE. The CDR3 DNA reads as TGTGCCAGCAGCTTGACGGGGCGCGAAAAACTGTTTTTT. Translating gives CASSLTGREKLFF.

This clone was recorded a few times. The chain links TRBV6-1 to TRBJ1-6; unclear D gene. CDR1 is MNHNS, CDR2 SASEGT, per germline. V lost 4 bases and J 2 bases, leaving 6 bases between the germline ends. This CDR3 region has 14 residues. This CDR3 is CASSVGAYNSPLHF. The CDR3 DNA reads TGTGCCAGCAGTGTCGGAGCCTATAATTCACCCCTCCACTTT.

The V call is TRBV29-1, the J call TRBJ1-2; D ambiguous. Germline CDR1 and CDR2: SQVTM and ANQGSEA. The CDR3 length is 13 residues. Trimming cost V 2 bases and J 3 bases, with 10 bases left between them. This CDR3 is CSVEHLTDYGYTF. CDR3 nucleotides: TGCAGCGTTGAACACTTAACAGACTATGGCTACACCTTC.

The chain recombines TRBV27 with TRBJ2-7, with D possibly being TRBD1 (5 bases). Trimming shortened V by 5 bases and J by 5 bases, and 16 bases separated the two germline ends. The CDR3 spans 14 residues. Per the germline V gene, CDR1 is MNHEY and CDR2 is SMNVEV (reference sequence). The CDR3: CASSPRTSAHEQYF. For the CDR3, the DNA is TGTGCCAGCAGTCCCCGGACAAGTGCCCACGAGCAGTACTTC.